The following is a T cell receptor beta chain sequence with its context. Its cognate antigen is unknown. The data belong to a study of T-cell reconstitution after alpha-beta-depleted transplantation in children. Overall study results and limits: Several patients had high TCRbeta diversity at day 60; it came from surviving recipient T cells and thymic progenitors. Newly generated T cells supplied most T-cell counts and diversity one year post-transplant. In patients about two months after transplant, alpha-beta T cells reportedly arose from several hundred expanded graft clones.

CDR1 and CDR2 (germline): LGHDT, YNNKEL (reference sequence). Trimming cost V 2 bases and J 4 bases; bases outside gene matches: 7. This CDR3 region has 16 residues. A library of TCRbeta sequences, prepared with unique molecular identifiers, was generated. TCRdb re-called the PCR reads through MiXCR, storing one row per CDR3 protein. This sample has 900,000 or so distinct CDR3 sequences, with roughly 16% found just once. The receptor comes from a male patient aged 10 to 17 who had a stem cell transplant for acute lymphoblastic leukemia, so the T cells may come from the graft donor. The starting material was PBMCs, mostly from graft donor cells, obtained 360 days after TCRalphabeta/CD19-depleted stem cell transplant. The rearrangement links TRBV3-1 to TRBJ2-5; 10 nucleotides align to TRBD1. The CDR3 bases are TGTGCCAGCAGCCAACATATCGGGACAGGGGTAGAGACCCAGTACTTC. It codes for CASSQHIGTGVETQYF.